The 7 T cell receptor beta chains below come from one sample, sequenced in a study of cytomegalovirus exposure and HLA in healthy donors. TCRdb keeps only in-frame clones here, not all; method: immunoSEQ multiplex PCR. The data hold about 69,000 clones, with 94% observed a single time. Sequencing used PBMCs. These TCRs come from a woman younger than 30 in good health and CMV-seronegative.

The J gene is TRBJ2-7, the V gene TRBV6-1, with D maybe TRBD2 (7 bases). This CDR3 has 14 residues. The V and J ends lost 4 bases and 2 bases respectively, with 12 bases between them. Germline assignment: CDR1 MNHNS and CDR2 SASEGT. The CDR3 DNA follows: TGTGCCAGCAGTGGCCGCGGGGGCCCCTACGAGCAGTACTTC. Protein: CASSGRGGPYEQYF.

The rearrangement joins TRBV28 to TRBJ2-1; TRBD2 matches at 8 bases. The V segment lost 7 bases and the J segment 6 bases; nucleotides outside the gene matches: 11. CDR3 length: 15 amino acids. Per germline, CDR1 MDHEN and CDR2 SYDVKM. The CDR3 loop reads CASILAGSGFNEQFF. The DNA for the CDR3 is TGTGCCAGCATCTTAGCGGGAAGCGGTTTCAATGAGCAGTTCTTC.

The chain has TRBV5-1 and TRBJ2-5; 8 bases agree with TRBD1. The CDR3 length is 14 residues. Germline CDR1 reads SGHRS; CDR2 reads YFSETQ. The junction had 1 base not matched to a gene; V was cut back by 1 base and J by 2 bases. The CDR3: CASSLQGAQETQYF. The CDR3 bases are TGCGCCAGCAGCTTGCAGGGGGCTCAAGAGACCCAGTACTTC.

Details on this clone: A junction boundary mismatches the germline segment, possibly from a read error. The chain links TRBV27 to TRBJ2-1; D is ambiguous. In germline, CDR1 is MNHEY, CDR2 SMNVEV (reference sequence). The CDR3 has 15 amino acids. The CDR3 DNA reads TGTGCCAGCAGTTTATCGATGGTGCACACCAATGGGCAGTTCTTC. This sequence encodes CASSLSMVHTNGQFF.

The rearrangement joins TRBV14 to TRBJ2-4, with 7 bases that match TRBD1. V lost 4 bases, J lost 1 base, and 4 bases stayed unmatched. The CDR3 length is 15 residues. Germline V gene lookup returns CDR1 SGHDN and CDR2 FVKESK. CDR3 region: CASSLLQGAKNIQYF. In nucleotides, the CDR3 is TGTGCCAGCAGCCTCTTACAGGGGGCCAAAAACATTCAGTACTTC.

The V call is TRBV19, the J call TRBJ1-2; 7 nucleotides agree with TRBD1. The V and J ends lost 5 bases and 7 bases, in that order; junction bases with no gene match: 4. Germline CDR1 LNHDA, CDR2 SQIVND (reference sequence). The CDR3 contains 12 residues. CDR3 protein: CASSVSGGGYTF. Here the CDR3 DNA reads TGTGCCAGTAGTGTGTCAGGGGGTGGCTACACCTTC.

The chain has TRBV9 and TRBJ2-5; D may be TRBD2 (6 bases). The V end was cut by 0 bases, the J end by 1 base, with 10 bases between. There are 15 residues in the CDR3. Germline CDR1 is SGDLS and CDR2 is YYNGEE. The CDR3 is CASSVGGTRQETQYF. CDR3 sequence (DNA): TGTGCCAGCAGCGTAGGGGGGACTCGCCAAGAGACCCAGTACTTC.